These 30 T cell receptor beta chains share one sample of origin, sequenced in a study of blood T cells in healthy people across ages. A second about 7 to 11 cycle PCR used barcoded and J-beta primers. TCRdb itself ran the 5' RACE reads through MiXCR, one entry per CDR3 protein. The table lists 1.2 million to 1.5 million distinct CDR3 sequences, roughly 59% of them singletons. The sample comprised blood. The receptors were gathered from a man aged 18 to 29 in good health.

This chain links TRBV3-1 with TRBJ2-7; 10 nucleotides align to TRBD2. The V gene end was trimmed by 0 bases and the J gene end by 4 bases; junction bases not matched to a gene: 6. CDR1 is LGHDT and CDR2 is YNNKEL in the germline V gene (reference sequence). The CDR3 covers 16 residues. CDR3 sequence: CASSQDRGSGRYEQYF. In nucleotides, the CDR3 is TGTGCCAGCAGCCAAGATCGGGGTAGCGGGAGGTACGAGCAGTACTTC.

This sequence joins TRBV6-5 and TRBJ2-2; a weak D match, TRBD1 (5 bases). V gave up 7 bases and J gave up 0 bases, with 12 bases separating them. The CDR3 has 15 amino acids. Per the germline V gene, CDR1 is MNHEY and CDR2 is SVGAGI. CDR3 DNA sequence: TGTGCCAGCATACCTGGACACTCGAACACCGGGGAGCTGTTTTTT. It codes for CASIPGHSNTGELFF.

This clonotype showed up just a few times. The DNA for the CDR3 is TGCAGTGCTAGAGACTCGTTTACGCGCAATCAGCCCCAGCATTTT. This codes for CSARDSFTRNQPQHF. V is TRBV20-1 and J is TRBJ1-5; no clear D gene. Per germline, CDR1 DFQATT and CDR2 SNEGSKA (reference sequence). The CDR3 length is 15 residues. Trimming took off 0 bases at V and 2 bases at J, with 11 bases between the two ends.

The V gene is TRBV20-1, the J gene TRBJ2-1; D is undetermined. CDR1 DFQATT and CDR2 SNEGSKA come from the germline V gene (reference sequence). The germline V and J ends were trimmed by 4 bases and 4 bases, with 14 bases remaining between them. The CDR3 runs 14 residues. The CDR3 is CSANSLVQYNEQFF. Written as DNA, the CDR3 is TGCAGTGCTAATAGCCTGGTTCAATACAATGAGCAGTTCTTC.

The rearrangement links TRBV5-6 to TRBJ2-7; 9 bases align to TRBD1. CDR1 is SGHDT, CDR2 YYEEEE, per germline. The CDR3 consists of 14 residues. J gave up 4 bases and V 5 bases, and 7 bases lay outside the gene matches. In DNA, the CDR3 is TGTGCCAGCAGATATACAGGGGGCCCATACGAGCAGTACTTC. It translates to CASRYTGGPYEQYF.

This clonotype was seen just once. The chain couples TRBV14 to TRBJ2-7, with 9 nucleotides matching TRBD2. The length of the CDR3 is 14 residues. Trimming took 2 bases from V and 6 from J; bases not matched to a gene: 5. Germline CDR1 SGHDN, CDR2 FVKESK. The CDR3 DNA reads as TGTGCCAGCAGCCAAAGTAGCGGGAGTTTCGAGCAGTACTTC. It specifies CASSQSSGSFEQYF.

This clonotype was seen more than once but under ten times. Written as DNA, the CDR3 is TGCAGCACACGGGACAGGGAGTACGAGCAGTACTTC. Translation: CSTRDREYEQYF. This chain links TRBV29-1 with TRBJ2-7, with 9 bases lining up with TRBD1. CDR1 and CDR2 from the germline V gene are SQVTM and ANQGSEA. V lost 8 bases, J lost 4 bases, and 6 bases stayed unmatched. The CDR3 is 12 residues long.

V usage is TRBV10-3 and J usage is TRBJ1-1; 9 nucleotides agree with TRBD1. CDR3 length: 15 residues. V lost 4 bases to trimming and J lost 4 bases; unmatched junction nucleotides: 7. Looked up from germline, CDR1 is ENHRY and CDR2 is SYGVKD. The CDR3 spells CAISAGDRATTEAFF. The CDR3, as DNA: TGTGCCATCAGTGCTGGGGACAGGGCGACCACTGAAGCTTTCTTT.

The chain carries TRBV2 and TRBJ2-3, with TRBD2 as a possible D gene (5 bases). From germline, CDR1 is SNHLY and CDR2 FYNNEI. This CDR3 comprises 13 residues. Trimming pared 4 bases from V and 6 bases from J, leaving 11 bases between. As DNA, the CDR3 is TGTGCCAGCAGTGTTCTCTCGGGGGATACGCAGTATTTT. As protein: CASSVLSGDTQYF.

This clonotype was detected only a few times. The rearrangement joins TRBV29-1 to TRBJ2-7; 9 nucleotides agree with TRBD2. The CDR3 covers 13 residues. Germline V CDR1 and CDR2: SQVTM, ANQGSEA. V lost 7 bases to trimming and J lost 2 bases; unmatched junction nucleotides: 6. CDR3 DNA sequence: TGCAGCGCCCAGACTAGCGGTACCTACGAGCAGTACTTC. Protein: CSAQTSGTYEQYF.

There are a few counts of this clonotype. This chain uses TRBV29-1 with TRBJ2-1; 8 positions match TRBD2. Looked up from germline, CDR1 is SQVTM and CDR2 is ANQGSEA. With V trimmed by 5 bases and J by 2 bases, 5 bases remained unmatched. This CDR3 has 14 residues. The CDR3 protein is CSVNSGETYNEQFF. The DNA for the CDR3 is TGCAGCGTTAATAGCGGGGAGACCTACAATGAGCAGTTCTTC.

This sequence joins TRBV7-2 and TRBJ2-6; D gene unclear. Germline assignment: CDR1 SGHTA and CDR2 FQGNSA. Trimming took 4 bases from V and 2 from J, leaving 9 bases between them. The CDR3 has 15 residues. The CDR3 sequence is CASSSDTAGANVLTF. In DNA, the CDR3 is TGTGCCAGCAGCTCCGACACCGCTGGGGCCAACGTCCTGACTTTC.

This chain joins TRBV3-1 and TRBJ2-1, with D possibly being TRBD1 or TRBD2 (5 bases each). Germline V gene lookup returns CDR1 LGHDT and CDR2 YNNKEL (reference sequence). Trimming took 7 bases from V and 9 from J, leaving 19 bases between them. The CDR3 runs to 14 residues. The CDR3 DNA sequence: TGTGCCAGCACCCTTGTATCAGGGAGTCGTGAGCAGTTCTTC. The encoded protein is CASTLVSGSREQFF.

The chain combines TRBV7-6 with TRBJ2-1; perhaps TRBD2 as D (6 bases). The DNA end is a closer match to TRBJ2-7, so the J assignment may be wrong. CDR1 and CDR2 (germline): SGHVS, FNYEAQ. The CDR3 is made up of 14 amino acids. CDR3 loop: CASSVLAGGYEQYF. CDR3 bases: TGTGCCAGCAGCGTACTAGCAGGAGGCTACGAGCAGTACTTC.

The V gene is TRBV4-3, the J gene TRBJ2-3, with no clear D. The CDR3 totals 15 residues. Germline CDR1 reads LGHNA; CDR2 reads YSLEER. With 0 bases removed from V and 2 bases from J, the gap between germline ends came to 9 bases. The CDR3: CASSQEGRHTDTQYF. For the CDR3, the DNA is TGCGCCAGCAGCCAAGAAGGTCGCCACACAGATACGCAGTATTTT.

V usage is TRBV20-1 and J usage is TRBJ2-5; 7 bases match TRBD1. This CDR3 contains 14 residues. Germline-derived CDR1 and CDR2 are DFQATT and SNEGSKA (reference sequence). V trimming: 1 base; J trimming: 4 bases; junction bases outside the gene matches: 6. The CDR3 nucleotides read TGCAGTGCTAGAGGAAGGGGGCCGGTAGAGACCCAGTACTTC. Residues: CSARGRGPVETQYF.

CDR3 sequence reads: CASSHLRGQGMYEQYF. CDR3 DNA: TGTGCCAGCAGCCACCTGCGTGGACAGGGAATGTACGAGCAGTACTTC. V gene TRBV7-9 combines with J gene TRBJ2-4, with TRBD1 matching 8 bases. The J call may be wrong; the DNA end is better matched by TRBJ2-7. In germline, CDR1 is SEHNR, CDR2 FQNEAQ (reference sequence). The CDR3 is made up of 16 amino acids.

V and J are TRBV6-5 and TRBJ2-7, with TRBD1 identical over 10 bases. Losses at the gene ends were 6 bases for V and 2 bases for J; bases not matched to a gene: 7. Germline V gene lookup returns CDR1 MNHEY and CDR2 SVGAGI. The CDR3 runs to 15 residues. For the CDR3, the DNA is TGTGCCAGCAGACTCGACAGGGGGCGAGCCTACGAGCAGTACTTC. Amino acids: CASRLDRGRAYEQYF.

The genes are TRBV27 and TRBJ2-5; 7 bases fit TRBD1. Gene TRBJ2-7 matches the end of the DNA better, so the J call may be wrong. This CDR3 is 14 amino acids long. The germline gives CDR1 MNHEY, CDR2 SMNVEV (reference sequence). The CDR3 reads CASSVGTEWSEQYF. CDR3 nucleotides: TGTGCCAGCAGTGTGGGGACAGAATGGAGCGAGCAGTACTTC.

The chain has TRBV20-1 and TRBJ2-2; D unclear. The CDR3 covers 13 residues. Germline V gives CDR1 DFQATT, CDR2 SNEGSKA (reference sequence). The V end lost 0 bases, the J end lost 3 bases, and 5 bases lay between the germline ends. The CDR3 DNA sequence: TGCAGTGCTAGAGATCGGGACACCGGGGAGCTGTTTTTT. This translates into CSARDRDTGELFF.

This clonotype was found a few times. CDR3 DNA: TGTGCCAGCTTTACCGGGACAGATAGTAAGGAGACCCAGTACTTC. As protein: CASFTGTDSKETQYF. The rearrangement joins TRBV2 to TRBJ2-4, with 7 bases fitting TRBD1. The DNA matches TRBJ2-5 better at its end, which makes the J call doubtful. Germline values: CDR1 SNHLY, CDR2 FYNNEI. The CDR3 sequence is 15 residues long.

The chain uses TRBV15 and TRBJ2-1; 8 positions agree with TRBD2. CDR3 length: 16 amino acids. From germline, CDR1 is LNHNV and CDR2 YYDKDF (reference sequence). The J segment lost 5 bases and the V segment lost 3 bases, leaving 9 bases of the junction unmatched. The CDR3 DNA follows: TGTGCCACCAGCAGGGAGACTAGCGACAGGAACAATGAGCAGTTCTTC. It yields the protein CATSRETSDRNNEQFF.

This clonotype was recorded a few times. The chain uses TRBV7-2 and TRBJ2-5; TRBD1 might be the D (7 bases). CDR3 length equals 15 residues. V lost 6 bases and J 2 bases, leaving 16 bases between the germline ends. Germline V CDR1 and CDR2: SGHTA, FQGNSA. This CDR3 is CASSRPQGGQETQYF. Written as DNA, the CDR3 is TGTGCCAGCAGTCGTCCCCAGGGGGGACAAGAGACCCAGTACTTC.

This clonotype was observed many times. This chain joins TRBV12-3 or TRBV12-4 and TRBJ2-3, with 9 bases fitting TRBD1. The CDR3 extends over 15 amino acids. V gave up 3 bases and J gave up 0 bases; unmatched junction bases: 1. The CDR3 reads CASSLDRGSTDTQYF. The CDR3 nucleotides read TGTGCCAGCAGTTTGGACAGGGGAAGCACAGATACGCAGTATTTT.

V usage is TRBV9 and J usage is TRBJ2-4; no definite D call. Trimming took 3 bases from V and 3 from J, leaving 10 bases between them. The CDR3 loop spans 14 amino acids. Looked up from germline, CDR1 is SGDLS and CDR2 is YYNGEE. The CDR3 here is CASSDDDGKNIQYF. In DNA, the CDR3 is TGTGCCAGCAGCGACGACGATGGCAAAAACATTCAGTACTTC.

The chain employs TRBV27 and TRBJ2-5; D unclear. CDR3 length: 16 amino acids. Looked up from germline, CDR1 is MNHEY and CDR2 is SMNVEV (reference sequence). Trimming stripped 3 bases from V and 0 bases from J, with 14 bases between. The CDR3 sequence is CASSLNGGSYQETQYF. CDR3 nucleotides: TGTGCCAGCAGTTTGAATGGCGGCTCGTACCAAGAGACCCAGTACTTC.

The chain combines TRBV12-3 or TRBV12-4 with TRBJ2-2; the D is unclear. Deletions cut 7 bases from V and 0 bases from J, with 15 bases between. This CDR3 region has 16 residues. CDR3 in DNA: TGTGCCAGCAAAAAACTGGACGAATCGAACACCGGGGAGCTGTTTTTT. Residues: CASKKLDESNTGELFF.

This chain joins TRBV20-1 and TRBJ2-1; D unresolved. The CDR3 covers 11 residues. The V gene lost 6 bases and the J gene lost 8 bases, with 11 bases spanning the gap. Per the germline V gene, CDR1 is DFQATT and CDR2 is SNEGSKA (reference sequence). CDR3 nucleotide sequence: TGCAGTGCAGCCCAGTCCCATGAGCAGTTCTTC. This codes for CSAAQSHEQFF.

Of note for this clonotype: Its ends do not fully match the called genes, so a read error is possible. The V and J genes are TRBV29-1 and TRBJ1-4; D not certain. CDR1 is SQVTM and CDR2 is ANQGSEA in the germline V gene. The CDR3 is made up of 14 amino acids. The CDR3 is CGVLFQGSSEKLFF. The CDR3 DNA reads TGCGGCGTCCTCTTCCAAGGGAGTAGTGAAAAACTGTTTTTT.

The chain couples TRBV11-2 to TRBJ2-2; tentative D call: TRBD1 (7 bases). V lost 8 bases to trimming and J lost 16 bases, with 17 bases between them. The germline V gene encodes CDR1 SGHAT and CDR2 FQNNGV. CDR3 length: 11 residues. Here the CDR3 DNA reads TGTGCCAGCGCTGGGGGGACAGCAAGGTTTTTT. This gives the protein CASAGGTARFF.